Sequencing of this TCR beta chain was carried out in a study of blood T cell repertoires in COVID-19. Seattle patients were enrolled while actively infected and followed longitudinally. Sequencing was performed with immunoSEQ multiplex PCR; in TCRdb, only in-frame clones are kept and a portion is missing. Found here are hundreds of thousands of clones, 70% to 90% of them singletons; the top ten hold roughly 0.87%. CDR1 SNHLY and CDR2 FYNNEI come from the germline V gene. V gave up 5 bases and J gave up 0 bases; unmatched junction bases: 10. CDR3 length: 18 amino acids. The chain joins TRBV2 to TRBJ2-6; the match to TRBD1 covers 7 bases. The sequence came from a man aged 18 to 30 with COVID-19, enrolled during active disease. Material for sequencing was peripheral blood. Written as DNA, the CDR3 is TGTGCCAGCAGTTTATCCGGGACAGCTTACTCTGGGGCCAACGTCCTGACTTTC. This sequence encodes CASSLSGTAYSGANVLTF.